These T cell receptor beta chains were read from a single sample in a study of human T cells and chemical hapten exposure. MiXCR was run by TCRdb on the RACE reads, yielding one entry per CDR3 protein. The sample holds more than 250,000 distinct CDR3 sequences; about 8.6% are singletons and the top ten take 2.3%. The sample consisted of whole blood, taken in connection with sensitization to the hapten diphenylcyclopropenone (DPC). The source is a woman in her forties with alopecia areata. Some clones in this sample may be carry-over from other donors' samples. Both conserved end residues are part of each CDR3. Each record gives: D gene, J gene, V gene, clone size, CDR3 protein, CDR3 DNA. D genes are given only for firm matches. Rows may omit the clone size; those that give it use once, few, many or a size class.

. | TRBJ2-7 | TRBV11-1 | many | CASSFGAATYEQYF | TGTGCCAGCAGCTTCGGGGCCGCCACCTACGAGCAGTACTTC
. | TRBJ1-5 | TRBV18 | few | CASSPGAGNQPQHF | TGTGCCAGCTCACCAGGGGCCGGCAATCAGCCCCAGCATTTT
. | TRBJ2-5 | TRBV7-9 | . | CASSQTEMGETQYF | TGTGCCAGCAGCCAAACAGAGATGGGAGAGACCCAGTACTTC
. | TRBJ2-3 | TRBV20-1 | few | CSAEETRADTQYF | TGCAGTGCTGAAGAAACTAGAGCAGATACGCAGTATTTT
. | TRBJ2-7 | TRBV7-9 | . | CASSFPGQGSNEQYF | TGTGCCAGCAGCTTCCCGGGGCAGGGAAGCAACGAGCAGTACTTC
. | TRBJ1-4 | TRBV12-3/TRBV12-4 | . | CASSPRVAVEKLFF | TGTGCCAGCAGTCCCCGGGTCGCCGTTGAAAAACTGTTTTTT
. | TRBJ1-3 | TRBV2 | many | CASRVLFSGNTIYF | TGTGCCAGCAGGGTTCTTTTCTCTGGAAACACCATATATTTT
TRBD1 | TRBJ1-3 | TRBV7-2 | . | CASSRLTGDGGNTIYF | TGTGCCAGCAGCCGCCTCACAGGGGACGGTGGAAACACCATATATTTT
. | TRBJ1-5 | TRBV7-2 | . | CASAEYSNQPQHF | TGTGCCTCCGCAGAGTATAGCAATCAGCCCCAGCATTTT
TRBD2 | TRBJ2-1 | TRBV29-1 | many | CSAGLAGNEQFF | TGCAGCGCGGGACTAGCGGGAAATGAGCAGTTCTTC
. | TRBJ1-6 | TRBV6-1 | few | CASSENGALSSPLHF | TGTGCCAGCAGTGAGAACGGGGCTTTAAGCTCACCCCTCCACTTT
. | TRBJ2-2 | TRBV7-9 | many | CASSAGFFSGELFF | TGTGCCAGCAGCGCAGGGTTTTTCTCCGGGGAGCTGTTTTTT
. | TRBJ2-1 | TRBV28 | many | CASTLPDRLPDEQFF | TGTGCCAGCACCCTCCCGGATCGGCTTCCGGATGAGCAGTTCTTC
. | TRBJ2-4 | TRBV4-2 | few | CASSQEWAGLAKNIQYF | TGTGCCAGCAGCCAAGAGTGGGCCGGCCTAGCCAAAAACATTCAGTACTTC
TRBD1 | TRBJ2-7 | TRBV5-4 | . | CASSPNRDSSYEQYF | TGTGCCAGCAGCCCGAACCGGGACAGTTCCTACGAGCAGTACTTC
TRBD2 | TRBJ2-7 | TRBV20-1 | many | CSAKGLAGSYEQYF | TGCAGTGCCAAGGGACTAGCGGGATCCTACGAGCAGTACTTC
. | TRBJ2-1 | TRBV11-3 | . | CTSSPQPEGNEQFF | TGTACCAGCAGCCCCCAGCCAGAGGGGAATGAGCAGTTCTTC
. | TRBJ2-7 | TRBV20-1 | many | CSARDPGISYEQYF | TGCAGTGCTAGAGATCCCGGGATTTCCTACGAGCAGTACTTC
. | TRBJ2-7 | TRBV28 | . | CASSLGPSPYEQYF | TGTGCCAGCAGTTTAGGACCTAGCCCCTACGAGCAGTACTTC
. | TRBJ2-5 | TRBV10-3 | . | CAISSRQETQYF | TGTGCCATCAGTAGTAGGCAAGAGACCCAGTACTTC
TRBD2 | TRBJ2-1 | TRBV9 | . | CASESGMYNEQFF | TGTGCCAGCGAAAGCGGGATGTACAATGAGCAGTTCTTC
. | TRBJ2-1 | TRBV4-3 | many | CASSQESHKTYNEQFF | TGCGCCAGCAGCCAAGAATCCCACAAAACCTACAATGAGCAGTTCTTC
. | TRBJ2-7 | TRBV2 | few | CASKGRPSSYEQYF | TGTGCCAGCAAGGGACGGCCGAGCTCCTACGAGCAGTACTTC
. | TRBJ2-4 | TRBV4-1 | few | CASSQGGQGLAKNIQYF | TGCGCCAGCAGCCAAGGAGGACAAGGACTAGCCAAAAACATTCAGTACTTC
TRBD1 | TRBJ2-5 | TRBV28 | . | CASSLPTGQETQYF | TGTGCCAGCAGTCTCCCGACAGGGCAAGAGACCCAGTACTTC
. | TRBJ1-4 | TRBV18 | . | CASSPTDFNEKLFF | TGTGCCAGCTCACCGACAGATTTTAATGAAAAACTGTTTTTT
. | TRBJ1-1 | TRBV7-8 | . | CASSLGTGPRNTEAFF | TGTGCCAGCAGCTTAGGGACGGGCCCCAGGAACACTGAAGCTTTCTTT
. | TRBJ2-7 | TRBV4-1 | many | CASSQRSGTGTYEQYF | TGCGCCAGCAGCCAACGCTCCGGGACGGGTACCTACGAGCAGTACTTC
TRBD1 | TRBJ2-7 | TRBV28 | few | CASSPRTGSNEQYF | TGTGCCAGCAGTCCCCGGACAGGGTCTAACGAGCAGTACTTC
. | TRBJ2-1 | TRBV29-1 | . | CSVEERVYNEQFF | TGCAGCGTTGAAGAACGGGTTTACAATGAGCAGTTCTTC
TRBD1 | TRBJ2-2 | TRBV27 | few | CASSPRQGPTGELFF | TGTGCCAGCAGTCCCCGACAGGGTCCCACCGGGGAGCTGTTTTTT
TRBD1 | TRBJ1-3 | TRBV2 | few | CASSESRGPGNTIYF | TGTGCCAGCAGTGAAAGCAGGGGGCCTGGAAACACCATATATTTT